The rows below give T cell receptor beta chains drawn from one sample of a study of identical twins. TCRdb re-called the 5' RACE reads with MiXCR, one entry per CDR3 protein. The sample contains approximately 280,000 distinct CDR3 sequences, more than 6.5% of which appear only once. These data were likewise used in another study, on yellow fever vaccine responses in identical twins.

Sequencing was done on a sample of memory (CD45RO+) T cells sorted from blood. These receptors were obtained from a young woman in good health. Each CDR3 is given without its conserved first and last residue.

>TRBV6-1
ASSEAGGWSYNSPLH
>TRBV12-3/TRBV12-4
ASSLDAGRTNEKLF
>TRBV20-1
SARVRQGANSPLH
>TRBV3-1
ASSHNPSGGAMGADTQY
>TRBV6-1
ASSPPVGGGHSGANVLT
>TRBV3-1
ASSQVTASTDTQY
>TRBV12-3/TRBV12-4
ASSFWLAGGVQETQY
>TRBV10-1
ASSDRVGANVLT
>TRBV20-1
SASPEGNQPQH
>TRBV5-1
ASSLDRPETQY
>TRBV20-1
SATGGSGGAYEQF
>TRBV5-6
ASSLSLAGAVGELF
>TRBV10-3
AISPKGGTSSSTDTQY
>TRBV7-6
ASSPHGNEQF
>TRBV6-1
ASSTIQGVTEAF